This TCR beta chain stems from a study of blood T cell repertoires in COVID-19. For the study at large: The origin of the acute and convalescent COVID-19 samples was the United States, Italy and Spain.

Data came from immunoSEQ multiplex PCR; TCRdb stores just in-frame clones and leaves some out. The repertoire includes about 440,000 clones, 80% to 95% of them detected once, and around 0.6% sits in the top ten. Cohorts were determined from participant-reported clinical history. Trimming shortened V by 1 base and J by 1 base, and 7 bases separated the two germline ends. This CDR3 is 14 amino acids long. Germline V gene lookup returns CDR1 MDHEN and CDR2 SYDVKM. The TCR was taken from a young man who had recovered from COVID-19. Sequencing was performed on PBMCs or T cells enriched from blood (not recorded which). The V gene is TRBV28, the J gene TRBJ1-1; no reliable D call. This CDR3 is CASSLSQRNTEAFF. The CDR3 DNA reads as TGTGCCAGCAGTTTATCACAGAGGAACACTGAAGCTTTCTTT.